Described below is a single T cell receptor (beta chain) sequence and its context. The antigen is not known. This record comes from a study of T cell responses to AZD1222 COVID-19 vaccine. The CDR3 is 12 residues long. V gave up 6 bases and J gave up 12 bases, with 15 bases separating them. General study findings and limits: Donors, mostly white British, included more females; clonal diversity was possibly underestimated.

Produced via immunoSEQ multiplex PCR; TCRdb's table is partial and in-frame only. The data contain roughly 65,000 clones, roughly 85% of them singletons. This clonotype originated in an adult who received the AZD1222 COVID-19 vaccine. Source: peripheral blood, taken 28 days after the second AZD1222 dose. The chain employs TRBV12-3 or TRBV12-4 and TRBJ2-1; D is uncertain. This chain's CDR3 is CASRTSLGRQFF. In DNA, the CDR3 is TGTGCCAGCAGAACGTCCTTGGGTCGGCAGTTCTTC.